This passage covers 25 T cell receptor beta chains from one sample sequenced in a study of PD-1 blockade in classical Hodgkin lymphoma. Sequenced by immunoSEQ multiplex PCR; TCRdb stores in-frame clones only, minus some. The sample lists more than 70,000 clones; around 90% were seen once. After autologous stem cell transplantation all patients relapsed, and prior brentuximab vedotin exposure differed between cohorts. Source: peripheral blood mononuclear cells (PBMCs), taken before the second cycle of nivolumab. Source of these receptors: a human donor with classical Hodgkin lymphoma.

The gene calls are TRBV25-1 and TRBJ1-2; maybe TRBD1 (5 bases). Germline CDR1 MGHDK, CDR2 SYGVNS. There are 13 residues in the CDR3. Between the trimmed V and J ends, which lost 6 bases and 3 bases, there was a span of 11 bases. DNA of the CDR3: TGTGCCAGCAGCAAGGGACGTCACTATGGCTACACCTTC. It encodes CASSKGRHYGYTF.

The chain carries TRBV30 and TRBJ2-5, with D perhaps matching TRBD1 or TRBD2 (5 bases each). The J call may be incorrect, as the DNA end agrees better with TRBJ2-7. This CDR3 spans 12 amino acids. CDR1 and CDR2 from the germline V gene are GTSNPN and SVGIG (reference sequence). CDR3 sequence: CAWDSGLYEQYF. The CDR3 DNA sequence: TGTGCCTGGGACAGCGGACTCTACGAGCAGTACTTC.

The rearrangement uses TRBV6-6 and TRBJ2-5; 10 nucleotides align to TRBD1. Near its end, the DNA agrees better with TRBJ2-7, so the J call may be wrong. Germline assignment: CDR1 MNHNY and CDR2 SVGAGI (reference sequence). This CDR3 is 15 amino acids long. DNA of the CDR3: TGTGCCAGCAGTTACGGGGGGACAGGGGCCTACGAGCAGTACTTC. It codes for CASSYGGTGAYEQYF.

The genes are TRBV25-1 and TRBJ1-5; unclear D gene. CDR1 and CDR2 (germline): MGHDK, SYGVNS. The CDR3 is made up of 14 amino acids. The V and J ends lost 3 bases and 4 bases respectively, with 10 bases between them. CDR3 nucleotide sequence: TGTGCCAGCAGTGAGGGATCGGTGAATCAGCCCCAGCATTTT. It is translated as CASSEGSVNQPQHF.

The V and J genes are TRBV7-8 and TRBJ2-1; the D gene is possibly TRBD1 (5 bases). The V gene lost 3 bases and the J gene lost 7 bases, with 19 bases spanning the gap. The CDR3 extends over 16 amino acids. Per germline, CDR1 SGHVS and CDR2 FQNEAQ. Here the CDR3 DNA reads TGTGCCAGCAGCTTGCGGAAAGGGGTCAATAAGAATGAGCAGTTCTTC. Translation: CASSLRKGVNKNEQFF.

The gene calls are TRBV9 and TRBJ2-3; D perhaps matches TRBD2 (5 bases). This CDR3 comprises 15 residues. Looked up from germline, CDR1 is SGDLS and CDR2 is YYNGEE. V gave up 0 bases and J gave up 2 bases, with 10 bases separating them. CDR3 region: CASSVVGLPTDTQYF. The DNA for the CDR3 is TGTGCCAGCAGCGTAGTCGGACTCCCCACAGATACGCAGTATTTT.

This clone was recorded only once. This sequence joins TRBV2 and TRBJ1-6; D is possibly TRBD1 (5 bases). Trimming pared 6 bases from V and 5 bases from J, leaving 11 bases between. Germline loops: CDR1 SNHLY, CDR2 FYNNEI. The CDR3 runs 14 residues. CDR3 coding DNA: TGTGCCAGCAGAGAACGGACACATAATTCACCCCTCCACTTT. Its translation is CASRERTHNSPLHF. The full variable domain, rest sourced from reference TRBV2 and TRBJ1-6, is EPEVTQTPSHQVTQMGQEVILRCVPISNHLYFYWYRQILGQKVEFLVSFYNNEISEKSEIFDDQFSVERPDGSNFTLKIRSTKLEDSAMYFCASRERTHNSPLHFGNGTRLTVT.

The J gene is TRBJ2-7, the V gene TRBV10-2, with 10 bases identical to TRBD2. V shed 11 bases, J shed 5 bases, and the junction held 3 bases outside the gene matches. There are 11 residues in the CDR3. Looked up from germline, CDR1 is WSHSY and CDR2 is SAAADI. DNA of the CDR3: TGCGCCTCTAGCGGGAGAGACGAGCAGTACTTC. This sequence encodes CASSGRDEQYF.

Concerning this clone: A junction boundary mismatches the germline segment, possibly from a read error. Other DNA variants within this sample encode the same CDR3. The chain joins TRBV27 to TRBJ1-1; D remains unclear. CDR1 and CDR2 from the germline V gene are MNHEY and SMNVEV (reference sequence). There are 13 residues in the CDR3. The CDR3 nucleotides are TGTGCCAGCAGTTTCTGGTTGAACACTGAGGCTTTCTTT. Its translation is CASSFWLNTEAFF.

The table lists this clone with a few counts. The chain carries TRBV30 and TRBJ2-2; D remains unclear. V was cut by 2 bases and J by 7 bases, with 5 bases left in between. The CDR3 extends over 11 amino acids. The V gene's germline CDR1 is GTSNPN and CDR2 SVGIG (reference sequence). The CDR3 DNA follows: TGTGCCTGGAGTATGGGCGGGGAGCTGTTTTTT. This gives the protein CAWSMGGELFF.

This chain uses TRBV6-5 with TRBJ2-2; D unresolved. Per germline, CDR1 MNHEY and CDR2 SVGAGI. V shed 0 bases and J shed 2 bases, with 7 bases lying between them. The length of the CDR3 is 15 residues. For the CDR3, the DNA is TGTGCCAGCAGTTACTCGCACAGCAACACCGGGGAGCTGTTTTTT. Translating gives CASSYSHSNTGELFF.

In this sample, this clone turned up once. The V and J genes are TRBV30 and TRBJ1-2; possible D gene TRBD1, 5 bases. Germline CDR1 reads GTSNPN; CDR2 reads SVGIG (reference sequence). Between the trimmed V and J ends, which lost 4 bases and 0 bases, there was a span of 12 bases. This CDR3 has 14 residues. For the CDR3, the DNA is TGTGCCTGGATCGGACACCTAGCTAACTATGGCTACACCTTC. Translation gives CAWIGHLANYGYTF.

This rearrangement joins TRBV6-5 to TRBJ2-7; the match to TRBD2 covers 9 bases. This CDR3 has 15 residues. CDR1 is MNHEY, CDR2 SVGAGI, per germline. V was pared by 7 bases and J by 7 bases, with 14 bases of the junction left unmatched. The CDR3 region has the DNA TGTGCCAGCACCTACCCCGCGGGAGGGCCGGGGGAGCAGTACTTC. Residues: CASTYPAGGPGEQYF.

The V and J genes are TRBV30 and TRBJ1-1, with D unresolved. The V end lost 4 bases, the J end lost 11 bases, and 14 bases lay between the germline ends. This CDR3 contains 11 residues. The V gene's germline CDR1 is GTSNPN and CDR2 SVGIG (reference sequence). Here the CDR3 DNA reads TGTGCCTGGAATGAGGCTGTCAAGGCTTTCTTT. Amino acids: CAWNEAVKAFF.

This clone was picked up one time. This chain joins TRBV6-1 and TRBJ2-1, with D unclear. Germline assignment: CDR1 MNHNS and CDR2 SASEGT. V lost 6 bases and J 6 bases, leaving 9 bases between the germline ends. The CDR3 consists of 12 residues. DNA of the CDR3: TGTGCCAGCAGCCACACGGGCAATGAGCAGTTCTTC. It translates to CASSHTGNEQFF.

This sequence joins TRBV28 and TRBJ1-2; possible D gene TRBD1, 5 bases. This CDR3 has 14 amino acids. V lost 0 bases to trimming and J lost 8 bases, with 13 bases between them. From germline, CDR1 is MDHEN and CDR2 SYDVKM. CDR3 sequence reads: CASSLWGEYWGYTF. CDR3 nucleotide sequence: TGTGCCAGCAGTTTATGGGGGGAGTATTGGGGCTACACCTTC.

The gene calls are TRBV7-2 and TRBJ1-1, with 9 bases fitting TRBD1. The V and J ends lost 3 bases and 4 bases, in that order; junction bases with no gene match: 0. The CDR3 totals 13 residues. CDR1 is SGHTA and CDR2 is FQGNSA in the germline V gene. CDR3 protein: CASSLTGGTEAFF. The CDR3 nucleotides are TGTGCCAGCAGCTTGACAGGGGGCACTGAAGCTTTCTTT.

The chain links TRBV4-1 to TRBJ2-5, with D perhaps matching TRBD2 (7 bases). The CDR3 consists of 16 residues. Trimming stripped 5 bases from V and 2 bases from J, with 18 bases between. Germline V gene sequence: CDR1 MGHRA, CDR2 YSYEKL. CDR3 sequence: CASSWGAGLVQETQYF. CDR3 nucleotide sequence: TGCGCCAGCAGCTGGGGGGCCGGACTAGTTCAAGAGACCCAGTACTTC.

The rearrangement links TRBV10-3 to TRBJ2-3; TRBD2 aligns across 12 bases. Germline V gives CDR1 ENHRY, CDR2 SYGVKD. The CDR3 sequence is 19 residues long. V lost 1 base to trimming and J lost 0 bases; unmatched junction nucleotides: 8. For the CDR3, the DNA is TGTGCCATCAGTGAGTTCAGGACTAGCGGGACCTCTAGCACAGATACGCAGTATTTT. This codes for CAISEFRTSGTSSTDTQYF.

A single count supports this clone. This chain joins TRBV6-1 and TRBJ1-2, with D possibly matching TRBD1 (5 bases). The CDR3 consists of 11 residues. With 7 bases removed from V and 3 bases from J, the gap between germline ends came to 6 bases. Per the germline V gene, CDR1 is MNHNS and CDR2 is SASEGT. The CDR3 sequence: CASTGYYGYTF. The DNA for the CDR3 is TGTGCCAGCACAGGGTACTATGGCTACACCTTC.

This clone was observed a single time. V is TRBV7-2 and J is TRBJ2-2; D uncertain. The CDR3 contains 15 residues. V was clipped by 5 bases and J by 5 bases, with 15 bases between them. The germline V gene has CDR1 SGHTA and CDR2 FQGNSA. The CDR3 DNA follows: TGTGCCAGCAGCCTAGACCGGGTCGAGACCGGGGAGCTGTTTTTT. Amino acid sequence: CASSLDRVETGELFF.

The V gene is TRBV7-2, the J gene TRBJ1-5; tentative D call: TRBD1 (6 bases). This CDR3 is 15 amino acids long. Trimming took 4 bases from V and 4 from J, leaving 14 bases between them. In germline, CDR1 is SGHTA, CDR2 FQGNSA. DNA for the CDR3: TGTGCCAGCAGCTGGCAGATAGGGGGTAATCAGCCCCAGCATTTT. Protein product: CASSWQIGGNQPQHF.

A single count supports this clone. For the CDR3, the DNA is TGTGCCAGCAGTGAAGTAGGGGCGGGAACTAGCACAGATACGCAGTATTTT. Residues: CASSEVGAGTSTDTQYF. The rearrangement links TRBV6-1 to TRBJ2-3, with TRBD2 as a possible D gene (6 bases). V was clipped by 1 base and J by 0 bases, with 14 bases between them. The CDR3 spans 17 residues. From germline, CDR1 is MNHNS and CDR2 SASEGT.

The CDR3 coding sequence is TGTGCCAGCAGTCGACAGGATCAATCTGGGGCCAACGTCCTGACTTTC. Protein product: CASSRQDQSGANVLTF. This chain joins TRBV2 and TRBJ2-6; possible D gene TRBD1, 6 bases. Per germline, CDR1 SNHLY and CDR2 FYNNEI. Trimming took off 5 bases at V and 1 base at J, with 12 bases between the two ends. CDR3 size: 16 residues.

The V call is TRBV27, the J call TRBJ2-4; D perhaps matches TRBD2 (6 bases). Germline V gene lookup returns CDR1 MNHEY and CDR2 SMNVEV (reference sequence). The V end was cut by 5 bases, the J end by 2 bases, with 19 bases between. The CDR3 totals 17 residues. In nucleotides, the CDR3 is TGTGCCAGCAGTGTACGACTAGAGACCATGACCAAAAACATTCAGTACTTC. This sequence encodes CASSVRLETMTKNIQYF.